This entry features one T cell receptor (beta chain) sequence. No antigen is known for it. Nothing much larger sits one base from this clone, and base qualities are not available. CDR1 and CDR2 are read off the germline V gene as ENHRY and SYGVKD. From cysteine to phenylalanine, the CDR3 is 15 amino acids long. The only DNA kept is the CDR3, 45 bases in frame from the first base. V and J are truncated by 2 bases and 4 bases respectively, leaving an intervening sequence of 12 bases. This sample is part of a study of blood T cell repertoires in COVID-19 (dated by TCRdb to 2020 to 2022). A note on the overall study: Samples from collaborators originated in the United States, Italy and Spain and spanned both the acute and convalescent phases of COVID-19. The dataset comprised deeply sampled blood TCRbeta repertoires from subjects exposed to, actively infected with, or recovered from COVID-19. Where available, HLA class I and class II types were obtained from metadata supplied by the sample provider rather than from assay-based typing. A freely available public database, intended as a resource for researchers studying the immune response to SARS-CoV-2, is where the repertoires were released. The sample metadata nearly always contained a de-identified subject ID, COVID-19 status, age in years and sex. The material from the prospective study consisted of cDNA or gDNA derived from T cells, B-cell-depleted T cells, or PBMCs. Samples came from the ongoing ImmuneRACE study (first 160 participants) plus 1,254 subjects from 6 global collaborators.

TCRbeta CDR3 regions were amplified from genomic DNA by means of the immunoSEQ Assay, a bias-controlled multiplex PCR. Processing in the source paper ran as follows. The number of nucleated cells in each sample was estimated from the amplification of reference gene primers within the assay. To quantify the absolute abundance of each unique TCRbeta CDR3 rearrangement, sequence reads were collapsed and filtered. Productive Simpson clonality was computed per sample as the square root of Simpson's diversity index over productive rearrangements. The immuneACCESS repertoire file appears here via TCRdb, limited to in-frame rearrangements. These files lack a portion of the clones; in checked studies, under half of the deficit traces to unresolved V genes, and the cause of the others is not known. V and J calls plus clone size are reproduced from that table; the DNA served to infer D and trimming. The sample records over 300,000 clones, over 75% of which are singletons. Together, the top ten hold around 0.91% of the sample.

The full study reports these points: The amount of clinical and demographic metadata varied by source and participant and was provided uncurated.

Participants in the prospective study were aged about 18 to 90 years, lived in approximately 26 United States geographic areas, and enrolled through a virtual design. To assign participants to cohorts, the prospective study relied on clinical history that participants themselves reported in a screening survey and a study questionnaire. In the prospective study, whole blood, serum and a nasopharyngeal or oropharyngeal swab were collected from each participant by mobile phlebotomists. Prospective study participants could optionally give additional blood draws and questionnaires over an approximately 2-month period. Before DNA extraction, prospective study blood samples were shipped either frozen or at room temperature.

Sequences were obtained from PBMCs or T cells enriched from blood (not recorded which). Here the chain combines TRBV10-3 and TRBJ2-1, with TRBD1 tentatively as D gene (7 bases match). The clonotype was recovered from a woman aged 25-40 years with acute COVID-19. The CDR3 reads as follows: CAISEAGQRYNEQFF. The DNA sequence is as follows: TGTGCCATCAGTGAGGCGGGACAGAGATACAATGAGCAGTTCTTC.